The TCR beta chain described here comes from a study of vaccination effects on CD4 cells after COVID-19. Concerning this clone itself: What it binds is not known.

Assay: immunoSEQ multiplex PCR; the TCRdb copy retains only in-frame clones and omits some. The sample includes 50,000 to 60,000 clones, about 78% of them seen just once. Scientists isolated CD4+ T cells after an approximately 11-day culture period ended. Participants were vaccinated with two doses of either the BNT162b2 or mRNA-1273 vaccine. The V gene end was trimmed by 2 bases and the J gene end by 5 bases; junction bases not matched to a gene: 2. Germline V lookup: CDR1 LGHDT, CDR2 YNNKEL (reference sequence). The CDR3 is made up of 14 amino acids. V is TRBV3-1 (or the pseudogene TRBV3-2) and J is TRBJ2-3; 9 bases are a match to TRBD1. The sequence derives from a human donor who received a COVID-19 vaccine. The sample in question was CD4+ T cells from PBMCs cultured without peptide, obtained after COVID-19 vaccination. Here the CDR3 reads CASSQTGGLDTQYF. CDR3 bases: TGTGCCAGCAGCCAAACAGGGGGCTTAGATACGCAGTATTTT.